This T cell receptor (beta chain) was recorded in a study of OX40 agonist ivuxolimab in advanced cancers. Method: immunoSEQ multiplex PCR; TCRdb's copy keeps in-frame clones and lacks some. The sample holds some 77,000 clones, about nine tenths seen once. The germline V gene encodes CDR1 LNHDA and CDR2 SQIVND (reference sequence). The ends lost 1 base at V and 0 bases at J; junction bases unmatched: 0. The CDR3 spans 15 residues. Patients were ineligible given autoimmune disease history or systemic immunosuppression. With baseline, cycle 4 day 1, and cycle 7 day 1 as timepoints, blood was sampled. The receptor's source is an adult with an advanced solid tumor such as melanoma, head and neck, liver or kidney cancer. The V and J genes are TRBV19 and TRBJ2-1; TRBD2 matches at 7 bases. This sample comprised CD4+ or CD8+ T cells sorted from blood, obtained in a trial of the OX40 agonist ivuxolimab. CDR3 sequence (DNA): TGTGCCAGTAGTATAGCGGGGGGCTCCTACAATGAGCAGTTCTTC. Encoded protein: CASSIAGGSYNEQFF. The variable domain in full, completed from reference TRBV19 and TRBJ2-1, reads DGGITQSPKYLFRKEGQNVTLSCEQNLNHDAMYWYRQDPGQGLRLIYYSQIVNDFQKGDIAEGYSVSREKKESFPLTVTSAQKNPTAFYLCASSIAGGSYNEQFFGPGTRLTVL.